Below, 2 T cell receptor beta chains from the same sample are listed, as sequenced in a study of Graves' ophthalmopathy and Graves' hyperthyroidism. Amplification of TCR beta CDR3 regions used RNA transcripts. First-round RT-PCR relied on HTBI primers, and a second-round multiplex PCR came next. Each CDR3 protein gets one entry after TCRdb re-called the multiplex PCR reads with MiXCR. Among roughly 230,000 distinct CDR3 sequences listed, roughly 21% were seen once. Material: peripheral blood. These receptors were collected from a woman between 45 and 65 years old with Graves' ophthalmopathy.

This clonotype has at least ten counts. The CDR3 reads CASSFRALSTEAFF. The CDR3 DNA reads TGTGCCAGCAGTTTTCGGGCGCTGAGCACTGAAGCTTTCTTT. The V gene is TRBV12-3 or TRBV12-4, the J gene TRBJ1-1, with no clear D. The CDR3 runs 14 residues. Trimming pared 3 bases from V and 4 bases from J, leaving 12 bases between.

This clonotype was counted only a few times. This rearrangement joins TRBV24-1 to TRBJ1-1; unclear D gene. Trimming took off 2 bases at V and 3 bases at J, with 6 bases between the two ends. Germline CDR1 and CDR2: KGHDR and SFDVKD. This CDR3 has 13 residues. The CDR3 is CATSDYSYTEAFF. CDR3 nucleotides: TGTGCCACCAGTGATTACAGCTACACTGAAGCTTTCTTT.